Listed below are T cell receptor beta chains from one sample, sequenced in a study of blood T cell repertoires in COVID-19. The repertoire was sequenced with immunoSEQ multiplex PCR; TCRdb's copy has only in-frame clones and lacks some. This table has 200,000 to 300,000 clones, more than 75% appearing once. Specimen: peripheral blood. The source is an elderly man with acute or convalescent COVID-19. Each CDR3 is given with its conserved first and last residue. A D gene is named only where the DNA matches it firmly. Clone size, where shown, is once, few, many, or a class for clones that have expanded.

J,V,D,size,DNA,CDR3
TRBJ1-4,TRBV6-1,TRBD1,-,TGTGCCAGCAGTGACGACCGACAGGGAACTAATGAAAAACTGTTTTTT,CASSDDRQGTNEKLFF
TRBJ1-1,TRBV7-3,-,-,TGTGCCAGCAGCCCTTGGACAGTCCAAGCGTCTTTAAACACTGAAGCTTTCTTT,CASSPWTVQASLNTEAFF
TRBJ2-5,TRBV29-1,-,-,TGCAGCGTTCCCAACACCCGAGGAGAGACCCAGTACTTC,CSVPNTRGETQYF
TRBJ1-5,TRBV19,-,once,TGTGCCAGTAGTCCCTCCCCGCAGGGGATTGGTGGCAATCAGCCCCAGCATTTT,CASSPSPQGIGGNQPQHF
TRBJ1-5,TRBV5-1,-,few,TGCGCCAGCAGCTTGGACAGGGATCAGCCCCAGCATTTT,CASSLDRDQPQHF
TRBJ1-4,TRBV9,-,-,TGTGCCAGCAGCGTAAGCGCGGTTTCGGCTAATGAAAAACTGTTTTTT,CASSVSAVSANEKLFF
TRBJ2-3,TRBV27,-,-,TGTGCCAGCAGTTTATCCGACTTTACAGATACGCAGTATTTT,CASSLSDFTDTQYF
TRBJ1-5,TRBV28,-,many,TGTGCCAGCAGTTCAGGGCTGAAGCCCCAGCATTTT,CASSSGLKPQHF
TRBJ2-5,TRBV19,-,-,TGTGCCAGTAGTATCCAGGAGGGGACCCAGTACTTC,CASSIQEGTQYF
TRBJ1-2,TRBV7-2,-,-,TGTGCCAGCAGCCCGACAGCTTCCTCTAACTATGGCTACACCTTC,CASSPTASSNYGYTF
TRBJ2-1,TRBV10-3,TRBD2,once,TGTGCCACCGGGACTAGCGCCAATGAGCAGTTCTTC,CATGTSANEQFF
TRBJ1-2,TRBV4-2,TRBD1,-,TGTGCCAGCAGCCAAGTATCGGGGACAGTACTCGGCTACACCTTC,CASSQVSGTVLGYTF
TRBJ2-1,TRBV7-2,TRBD1,-,TGTGCCAGCAGCCAAAGAACAGGGGGATACAATGAGCAGTTCTTC,CASSQRTGGYNEQFF
TRBJ2-2,TRBV5-1,-,-,TGCGCCAGCAGCTTCGAGAACTTAAACACCGGGGAGCTGTTTTTT,CASSFENLNTGELFF
TRBJ2-6,TRBV5-1,-,-,TGCGCCAGCAGCTCGCAACTAACCCCTCCTGGGGCCAACGTCCTGACTTTC,CASSSQLTPPGANVLTF
TRBJ2-6,TRBV5-1,TRBD1,-,TGCGCCAGCAGCTTGGCCAATAATCGACAGGGGGCCCACTCTGGGGCCAACGTCCTGACTTTC,CASSLANNRQGAHSGANVLTF
TRBJ1-1,TRBV5-8,-,-,TGTGCCAGCAGGGAGGGAGGGTGGACTGAAGCTTTCTTT,CASREGGWTEAFF
TRBJ1-2,TRBV28,-,-,TGTGCCAGCAGTTTACAGGTCCGAGGCTACACCTTC,CASSLQVRGYTF
TRBJ2-7,TRBV24-1,-,once,TGTGCCACCCTTCCTTCAGGCTTTCTCTACGAGCAGTACTTC,CATLPSGFLYEQYF
TRBJ2-2,TRBV28,TRBD1,once,TGTGCGACCGGGACAGCGAACACCGGGGAGCTGTTTTTT,CATGTANTGELFF
TRBJ2-7,TRBV7-3,TRBD2,few,TGTGCCAGCAGCTCCGGACTAGCGGGAGCCTACGAGCAGTACTTC,CASSSGLAGAYEQYF
TRBJ1-5,TRBV21-1,-,-,TGTGCCAGCAGCAAAGCTAGGACAGGGTGGGGTCAGCCCCAGCATTTT,CASSKARTGWGQPQHF
TRBJ1-4,TRBV19,-,-,TGTGCCAGTAGTATAACTTCCAGGGCACCTAATGAAAAACTGTTTTTT,CASSITSRAPNEKLFF
TRBJ1-4,TRBV18,-,-,TGTGCCAGCTCGCTGACAGAGACCAATGAAAAACTGTTTTTT,CASSLTETNEKLFF
TRBJ2-3,TRBV2,-,-,TGTGCCAGCAGTGAAAGGTGGGCGAGGGCCGGCACAGATACGCAGTATTTT,CASSERWARAGTDTQYF
TRBJ1-5,TRBV6-6,TRBD1,-,TGTGCCAGCAGCCGCGGACAGGGCTATAGCAATCAGCCCCAGCATTTT,CASSRGQGYSNQPQHF
TRBJ2-2,TRBV11-3,TRBD2,-,TGTGCCAGCAGCTTCGGGGGGACCGGGGAGCTGTTTTTT,CASSFGGTGELFF
TRBJ1-4,TRBV2,TRBD1,-,TGTGCCAGGGGGGAAGGGGGCCGCAATGAAAAACTGTTTTTT,CARGEGGRNEKLFF
TRBJ1-1,TRBV10-1,-,-,TGCGCCAGCAGTGAAAAGGGGGGGAGCACTGAAGCTTTCTTT,CASSEKGGSTEAFF
TRBJ1-1,TRBV29-1,TRBD1,-,TGCAGCGTTGAGGACAGGCTGAACACTGAAGCTTTCTTT,CSVEDRLNTEAFF
TRBJ1-5,TRBV6-6,-,-,TGTGCCAGCAGCCTAGGGGTAAGCAATCAGCCCCAGCATTTT,CASSLGVSNQPQHF
TRBJ1-6,TRBV3-1/TRBV3-2,-,once,TGTGCCAGCAGCCAAGAAGGGGTTAGTTCACCCCTCCACTTT,CASSQEGVSSPLHF
TRBJ2-7,TRBV19,TRBD1,-,TGTGCCAGTAGTATGACCCGGGACAGCTCCTACGAGCAGTACTTC,CASSMTRDSSYEQYF
TRBJ1-2,TRBV28,-,-,TGTGCCAGCAGTCAAACAGGGTACGGCTATGGCTACACCTTC,CASSQTGYGYGYTF
TRBJ2-3,TRBV27,TRBD2,few,TGTGCCAGCAGTTTTCGGGGGGATGCAGATACGCAGTATTTT,CASSFRGDADTQYF
TRBJ2-1,TRBV5-1,-,-,TGCGCCAGCAGCTCTCTACTCGACAATGAGCAGTTCTTC,CASSSLLDNEQFF
TRBJ2-3,TRBV3-1/TRBV3-2,TRBD2,few,TGTGCCAGCAGTCAACTAGCGGGGGGGTTGGCAGATACGCAGTATTTT,CASSQLAGGLADTQYF
TRBJ1-4,TRBV3-1/TRBV3-2,TRBD1,-,TGTGCCAGCAGCCAAGAAGGGGCGGGACAGTTTGAAAAACTGTTTTTT,CASSQEGAGQFEKLFF
TRBJ1-1,TRBV2,TRBD1,-,TGTGCCAGCAGTGATCGGAGGGGGCCGATGAACACTGAAGCTTTCTTT,CASSDRRGPMNTEAFF
TRBJ1-1,TRBV11-2,-,few,TGTGCCAGCAGCTTAGGTTCGGGGGGGCGCACTGAAGCTTTCTTT,CASSLGSGGRTEAFF
TRBJ1-2,TRBV4-1,TRBD1,-,TGCGCCAGCAGCCCCCTATCGACAGGGGTTTCCTATGGCTACACCTTC,CASSPLSTGVSYGYTF
TRBJ1-6,TRBV2,-,-,TGTGCCAGCACCTCCGGAGGCAGATTTAATTCACCCCTCCACTTT,CASTSGGRFNSPLHF
TRBJ1-1,TRBV9,TRBD1,once,TGTGCCAGCAGCAGGGGGCGTCTAAACACTGAAGCTTTCTTT,CASSRGRLNTEAFF
TRBJ2-7,TRBV3-1/TRBV3-2,TRBD2,-,TGTGCCAGCAGCCGATCGGGAGCTAGCGGGCCAGCCTACGAGCAGTACTTC,CASSRSGASGPAYEQYF
TRBJ2-7,TRBV5-1,TRBD1,-,TGCGCCAGCAGCTTGAGGCAGGGGGTGGACGAGCAGTACTTC,CASSLRQGVDEQYF
TRBJ2-4,TRBV5-1,TRBD1,once,TGCGCCAGCAGCTCCTACAGGGGAAACATTCAGTACTTC,CASSSYRGNIQYF
TRBJ1-6,TRBV28,-,-,TGTGCCAGCAGCCCTTACGGGGGGGCTAATTCACCCCTCCACTTT,CASSPYGGANSPLHF
TRBJ2-2,TRBV25-1,-,-,TGTGCCAGCAGTGTTGGTAGCGGGAACACCGGGGAGCTGTTTTTT,CASSVGSGNTGELFF
TRBJ2-7,TRBV11-2,TRBD2,-,TGTGCCAGCAGCTCCCCCCCCGGGACTAGCGGGTCCGCCTACGAGCAGTACTTC,CASSSPPGTSGSAYEQYF
TRBJ2-7,TRBV14,-,-,TGTGCCAGCAGCCAGGTTACAGGGAGCGAGCAGTACTTC,CASSQVTGSEQYF
TRBJ1-2,TRBV11-1,TRBD1,-,TGTGCCAGCAGCAGGGTGACAGGGGACTATGGCTACACCTTC,CASSRVTGDYGYTF